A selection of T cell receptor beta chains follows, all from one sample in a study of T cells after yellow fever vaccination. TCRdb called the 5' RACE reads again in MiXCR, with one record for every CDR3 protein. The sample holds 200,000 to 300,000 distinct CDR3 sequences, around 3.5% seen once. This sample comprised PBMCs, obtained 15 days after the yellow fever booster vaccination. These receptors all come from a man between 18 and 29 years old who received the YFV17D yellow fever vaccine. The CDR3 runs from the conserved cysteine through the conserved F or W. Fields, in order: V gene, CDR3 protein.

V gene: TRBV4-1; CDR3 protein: CASSPRPNTGSTEAFF
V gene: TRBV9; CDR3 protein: CASSPRGQAPNSPLHF
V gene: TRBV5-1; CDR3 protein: CASRISGAGETQYF
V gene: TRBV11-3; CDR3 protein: CASSSRYTGELFF
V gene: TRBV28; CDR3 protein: CASSSDATGTWDTQYF
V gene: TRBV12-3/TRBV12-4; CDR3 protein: CASSLGIYNEQFF
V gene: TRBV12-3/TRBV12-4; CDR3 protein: CASARGGPSNEQFF
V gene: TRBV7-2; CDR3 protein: CASSLWGSLLGELFF
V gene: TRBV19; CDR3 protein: CASTHRPNTGELFF
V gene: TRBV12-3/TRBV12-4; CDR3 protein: CASIPGTANTEAFF
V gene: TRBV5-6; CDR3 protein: CASSFGSNEKLFF
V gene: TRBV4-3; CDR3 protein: CASSQDLSETQYF
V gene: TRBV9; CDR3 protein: CASSKGQGVVYTF
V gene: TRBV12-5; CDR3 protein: CASGTGTSYEQYF
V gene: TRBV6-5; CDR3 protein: CASSYWGQGTDTQYF
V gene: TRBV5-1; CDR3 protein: CASSLIGANVLTF
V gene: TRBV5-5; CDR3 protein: CASRDRAYMNTEAFF
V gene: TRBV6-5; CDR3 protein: CASRGGDQPQHF
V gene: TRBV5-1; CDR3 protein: CASSARTAQETQYF
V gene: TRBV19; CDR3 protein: CASRRRRGSGANVLTF
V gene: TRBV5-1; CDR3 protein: CASRGEGRTGELFF
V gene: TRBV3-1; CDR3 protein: CASNRQGNEQYF
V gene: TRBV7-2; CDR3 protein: CASSPELAGGTDTQYF
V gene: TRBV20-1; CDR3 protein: CSGRGANQPQHF
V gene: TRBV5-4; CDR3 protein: CASSAGVQETQYF
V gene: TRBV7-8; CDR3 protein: CASSDGTTTPNTEAFF
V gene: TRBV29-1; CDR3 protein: CSVERDVQETQYF
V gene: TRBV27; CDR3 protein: CASSLFAAGRSLDYGYTF
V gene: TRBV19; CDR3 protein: CASSGRQGHPDTQYF
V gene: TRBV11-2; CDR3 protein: CASSPFRRGYNEQFF
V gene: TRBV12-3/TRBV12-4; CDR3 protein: CASSFFDRAGNTIYF
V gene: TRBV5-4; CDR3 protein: CASSVDRGSGNTIYF
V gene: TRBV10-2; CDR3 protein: CASSSGLAGQETQYF